This T cell receptor (beta chain) was identified in a study of monozygotic twins with inflammatory bowel disease. The CDR3 contains 14 residues. Per the germline V gene, CDR1 is DFQATT and CDR2 is SNEGSKA (reference sequence). Reprocessing the 5' RACE reads, TCRdb reports a single entry for every CDR3 protein and omits DNA. Its table records about 130,000 distinct CDR3 sequences. Sequenced: blood. The chain has TRBV20-1 and TRBJ1-2; TCRdb picks TRBD1, but there is no DNA to check that call. The TCR comes from a human donor with ulcerative colitis or Crohn's disease, or a healthy co-twin of an affected twin (not recorded which). CDR3: CSARDPGTYHGYTF.